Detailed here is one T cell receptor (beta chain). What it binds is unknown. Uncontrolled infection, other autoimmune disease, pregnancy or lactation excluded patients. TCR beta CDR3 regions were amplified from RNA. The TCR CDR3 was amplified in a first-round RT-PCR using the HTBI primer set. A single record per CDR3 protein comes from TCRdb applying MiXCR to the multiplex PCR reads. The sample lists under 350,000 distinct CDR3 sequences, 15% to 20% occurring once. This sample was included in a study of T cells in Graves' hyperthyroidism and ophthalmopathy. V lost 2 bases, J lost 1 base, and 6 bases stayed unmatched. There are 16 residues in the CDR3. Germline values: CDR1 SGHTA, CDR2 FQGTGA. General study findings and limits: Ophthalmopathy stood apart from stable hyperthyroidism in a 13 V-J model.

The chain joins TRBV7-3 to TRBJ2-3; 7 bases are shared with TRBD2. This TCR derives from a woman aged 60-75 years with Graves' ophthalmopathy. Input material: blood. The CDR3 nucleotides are TGTGCCAGCAGCTTATCGGCGGGAGTTGGCACAGATACGCAGTATTTT. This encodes CASSLSAGVGTDTQYF.